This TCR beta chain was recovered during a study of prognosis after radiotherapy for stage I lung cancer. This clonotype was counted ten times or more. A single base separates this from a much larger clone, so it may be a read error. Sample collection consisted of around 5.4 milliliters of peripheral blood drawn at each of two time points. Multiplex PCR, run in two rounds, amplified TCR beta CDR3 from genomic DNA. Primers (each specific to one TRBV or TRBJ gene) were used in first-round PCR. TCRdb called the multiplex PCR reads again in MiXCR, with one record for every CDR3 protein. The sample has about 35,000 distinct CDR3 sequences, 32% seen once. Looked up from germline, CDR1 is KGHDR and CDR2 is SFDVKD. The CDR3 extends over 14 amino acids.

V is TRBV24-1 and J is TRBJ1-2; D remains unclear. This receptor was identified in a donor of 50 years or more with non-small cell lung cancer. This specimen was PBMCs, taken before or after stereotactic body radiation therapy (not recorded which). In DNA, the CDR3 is TGTGCCACCGGTGATCACGTAGCTAACTATGGCTACACCTTC. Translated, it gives CATGDHVANYGYTF.